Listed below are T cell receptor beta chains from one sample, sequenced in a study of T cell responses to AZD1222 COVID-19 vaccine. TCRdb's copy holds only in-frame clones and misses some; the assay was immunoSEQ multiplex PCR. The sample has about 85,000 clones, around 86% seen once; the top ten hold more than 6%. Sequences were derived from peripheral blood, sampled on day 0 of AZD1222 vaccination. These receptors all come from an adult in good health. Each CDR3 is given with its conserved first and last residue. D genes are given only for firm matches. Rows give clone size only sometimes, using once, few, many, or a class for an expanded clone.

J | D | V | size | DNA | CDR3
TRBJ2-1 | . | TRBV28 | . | TGTGCCAGCAGTCTATATGGGGGGAGCTCCTACAATGAGCAGTTCTTC | CASSLYGGSSYNEQFF
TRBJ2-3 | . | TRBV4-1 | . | TGCGCCAGCAGCCAAGTACATAGCGGTCCTACCACAGATACGCAGTATTTT | CASSQVHSGPTTDTQYF
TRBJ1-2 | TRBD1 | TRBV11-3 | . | TGTGCCAGCAGCCCCACGGGACAGGGTAACTATGGCTACACCTTC | CASSPTGQGNYGYTF
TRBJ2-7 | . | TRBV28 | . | TGTGCCAGCAGCCGTGGGACCGGCGAGCAGTACTTC | CASSRGTGEQYF
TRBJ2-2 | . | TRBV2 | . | TGTGCCAGCAGTTCAGACAGTTACACCGGGGAGCTGTTTTTT | CASSSDSYTGELFF
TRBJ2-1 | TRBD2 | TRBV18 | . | TGTGCCAGCTCACTCGAGGGACTAGCGGGCGACCAGTTCTTC | CASSLEGLAGDQFF
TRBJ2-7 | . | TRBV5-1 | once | TGCGCCAGCAGCTTGATGGGAAACGAGCAGTACTTC | CASSLMGNEQYF
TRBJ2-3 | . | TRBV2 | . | TGTGCCAGCAGTGTCCTAGCGAAAGGGACAGATACGCAGTATTTT | CASSVLAKGTDTQYF
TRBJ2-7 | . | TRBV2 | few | TGTGCCAGCGCTTACAGCTACGAGCAGTACTTC | CASAYSYEQYF
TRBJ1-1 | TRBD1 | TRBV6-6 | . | TGTGCCAGCAGTCCTAACAGGGGAACGAACACTGAAGCTTTCTTT | CASSPNRGTNTEAFF
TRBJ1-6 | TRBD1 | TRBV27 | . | TGTGCCAGCAGTTTATCGGGACAGGCGAGCTCCTATAATTCACCCCTCCACTTT | CASSLSGQASSYNSPLHF
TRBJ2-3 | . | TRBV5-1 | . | TGCGCCAGCAGCTTGGGCACAATGACAGATACGCAGTATTTT | CASSLGTMTDTQYF
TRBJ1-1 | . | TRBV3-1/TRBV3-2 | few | TGTGCCAGCAGTCGTACTGACAGAAACACTGAAGCTTTCTTT | CASSRTDRNTEAFF
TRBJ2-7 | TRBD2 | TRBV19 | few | TGTGCCAGTAGTATAGGAGCGGGAGGTTACGAGCAGTACTTC | CASSIGAGGYEQYF
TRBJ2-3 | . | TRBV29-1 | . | TGCAGCGTAGCAAGAGGCGAAACGATAGATACGCAGTATTTT | CSVARGETIDTQYF
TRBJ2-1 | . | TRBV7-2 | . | TGTGCCAGCAGCTTAGTTCGCTACAATGAGCAGTTCTTC | CASSLVRYNEQFF
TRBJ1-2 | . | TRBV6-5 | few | TGTGCCAGCAGTTACTCCTCAGGGACCAGCACCTATGGCTACACCTTC | CASSYSSGTSTYGYTF
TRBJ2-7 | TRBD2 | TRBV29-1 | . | TGCAGCGTACCTCGCAGGAGGACTAGCGGGCCTAGCTCCTACGAGCAGTACTTC | CSVPRRRTSGPSSYEQYF
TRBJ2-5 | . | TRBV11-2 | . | TGTGCCAGCAGCTTAGATCCTGGACGCCAAGAGACCCAGTACTTC | CASSLDPGRQETQYF
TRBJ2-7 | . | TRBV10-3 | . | TGTGCCATCAGTGAGTCGTGGGGTGGAAGCTCCTACGAGCAGTACTTC | CAISESWGGSSYEQYF
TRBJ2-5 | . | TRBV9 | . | TGTGCCAGCAGCCTCCAGGGGGGGTCAGAGACCCAGTACTTC | CASSLQGGSETQYF
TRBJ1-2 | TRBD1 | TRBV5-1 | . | TGCGCCAGCAGCTTCCGGGCAGGGGGCGACTATGGCTACACCTTC | CASSFRAGGDYGYTF
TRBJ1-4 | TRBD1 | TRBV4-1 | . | TGCGCCAGCAGCCCCGGACAGGCAACTAATGAAAAACTGTTTTTT | CASSPGQATNEKLFF
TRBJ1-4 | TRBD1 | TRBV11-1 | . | TGTGCCAGCAGCCTACAGGGGTCTGGGAAACTGTTTTTT | CASSLQGSGKLFF
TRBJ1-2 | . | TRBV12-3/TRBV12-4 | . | TGTGCCAGCAGTTTTCGGGGTAACTATGGCTACACCTTC | CASSFRGNYGYTF
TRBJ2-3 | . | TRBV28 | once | TGTGCCAGCAGTTTATCCCGGTTGAGGGGGTCCTACCGCACAGATACGCAGTATTTT | CASSLSRLRGSYRTDTQYF
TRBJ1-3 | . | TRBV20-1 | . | TGCAGTGCTAGTATCGGGATCTCTGGAAACACCATATATTTT | CSASIGISGNTIYF
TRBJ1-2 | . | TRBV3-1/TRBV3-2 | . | TGTGCCAGCAGCGTGGCAGGGGTACACTATGGCTACACCTTC | CASSVAGVHYGYTF
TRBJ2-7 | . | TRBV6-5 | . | TGTGCCAGCAGTTACTCGGACGGGTCCTACGAGCAGTACTTC | CASSYSDGSYEQYF
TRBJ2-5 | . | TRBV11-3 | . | TGTGCCAGCCACAAAATGGCAGGGGCCGTCGAGACCCAGTACTTC | CASHKMAGAVETQYF
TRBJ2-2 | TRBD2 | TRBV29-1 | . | TGCAGCGTTAGACTAGCGGGAGGGCCCGGGGAGCTGTTTTTT | CSVRLAGGPGELFF
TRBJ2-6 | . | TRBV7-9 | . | TGTGCCAGCAGCACTTCTGGGGCCAACGTCCTGACTTTC | CASSTSGANVLTF
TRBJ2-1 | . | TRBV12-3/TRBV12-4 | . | TGTGCCAGCAGTTTCGGAGCGAGCGACCTCTTCTTC | CASSFGASDLFF
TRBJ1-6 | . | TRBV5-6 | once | TGTGCCAGCAGCTTGGAGTGGTCACCCCTCCACTTT | CASSLEWSPLHF
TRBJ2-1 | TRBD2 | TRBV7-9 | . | TGTGCCAGCAGCTTAAGCCCACGGACTAGCGGGCCTCAAGGCAAGTTCTTC | CASSLSPRTSGPQGKFF
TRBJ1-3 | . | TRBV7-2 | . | TGTGCCAGCAGCTTAGCACTCTCATCGGGGGGTCCCGGAAACACCATATATTTT | CASSLALSSGGPGNTIYF
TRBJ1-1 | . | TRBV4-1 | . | TGCGCCAGCAGCCATCCTCAGGGTGCCCTGAACACTGAAGCTTTCTTT | CASSHPQGALNTEAFF
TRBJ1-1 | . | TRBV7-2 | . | TGTGCCAGCAGCGCGTATGGTCTGGGTGGCACTGAAGCTTTCTTT | CASSAYGLGGTEAFF
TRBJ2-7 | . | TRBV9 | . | TGTGCCAGCAGCACTCCGGGGGTTTACGAGCAGTACTTC | CASSTPGVYEQYF
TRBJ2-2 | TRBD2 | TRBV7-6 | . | TGTGCCAGCAGCTTAGCTGTAGCGGGAGCGATGCCGGGGACCGGGGAGCTGTTTTTT | CASSLAVAGAMPGTGELFF
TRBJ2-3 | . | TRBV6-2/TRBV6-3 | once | TGTGCCAGCAGTGATTGGGGCACAGATACGCAGTATTTT | CASSDWGTDTQYF
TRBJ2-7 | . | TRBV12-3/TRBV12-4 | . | TGTGCCAGCAGTCACAGTCCCCGGCAGTACTTC | CASSHSPRQYF
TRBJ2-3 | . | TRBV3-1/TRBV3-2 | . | TGTGCCAGCAGCCAATACTTCGGCACAGATACGCAGTATTTT | CASSQYFGTDTQYF